The clone carrying this TCR beta chain was observed at least ten times. An absence of ophthalmopathy progression within 18 months meant stable Graves' hyperthyroidism. Uncontrolled infection, other autoimmune disease, pregnancy or lactation excluded patients. Every diagnosis used clinical symptoms, serum thyroxine and TRAb, thyroid ultrasound and orbital computed tomography. Using RNA transcripts as the source, TCR beta CDR3 regions were amplified. With the HTBI primer set, the TCR CDR3 went through a first round of RT-PCR. TCRdb processed the multiplex PCR reads anew with MiXCR; each CDR3 protein has one entry. This sample has roughly 93,000 distinct CDR3 sequences, with 51% found just once. The sample belongs to a study of T cells in Graves' hyperthyroidism and ophthalmopathy. V lost 0 bases to trimming and J lost 5 bases, with 15 bases between them. The CDR3 is 15 residues long. Germline CDR1 SGHRS, CDR2 YFSETQ.

The sequence was collected from a woman between 40 and 55 years old with Graves' hyperthyroidism. Sequencing was carried out using blood. V gene TRBV5-1 combines with J gene TRBJ2-7; D might be TRBD1 or TRBD2, each matching 6 bases. The CDR3 loop is CASSLDGGARNEQYF. The CDR3 bases are TGCGCCAGCAGCTTGGACGGGGGCGCTAGGAACGAGCAGTACTTC.